This T cell receptor beta chain originates from a study of cytomegalovirus exposure and HLA in healthy donors. Both 60 Vbeta primers and 13 Jbeta primers went into the PCR. Original data processing: Later, an analysis found 65 million to 85 million unique TCR beta chains, and approximately 10 million of these were shared. Measured with immunoSEQ multiplex PCR; TCRdb has only the in-frame clones, and not every one. The V and J calls and clone size were taken over from that table, and D and trimming were inferred from the DNA. The profile shows around 170,000 clones, about 65% of them singletons. This clone came up a few times. Its antigen is currently unknown. The CDR3 length is 17 residues. V lost 6 bases, J lost 0 bases, and 11 bases stayed unmatched. Germline V gene sequence: CDR1 SGHAT, CDR2 FQNNGV. Broader study findings: Within the data, a cluster of highly shared sequence variants was likely a sequencing artifact.

V is TRBV11-2 and J is TRBJ2-3; 8 bases agree with TRBD2. The sequencing input was PBMCs. This TCR was sampled from a girl under 18 in good health and CMV-seronegative. The DNA of the CDR3 is TGTGCCAGCAGAAAGAGCGGGGGCAGAGATAGCACAGATACGCAGTATTTT. It codes for CASRKSGGRDSTDTQYF.